Shown below are 25 T cell receptor beta chains from a single sample sequenced in a study of shared clonotypes between healthy human individuals. Clones were read by immunoSEQ multiplex PCR, and TCRdb kept only the in-frame ones, dropping some. The repertoire consists of 1,400,000 or so clones, with approximately 98.5% occurring once and the leading ten covering approximately 0.38%. Sequenced sample: naive CD4+ T cells sorted from blood. Subset specified: CD45RA+ positively selected. Receptor source: a man under 40 in good health.

In the case of this clone: The same CDR3 also results from other DNA sequences found in this sample. The V gene is TRBV7-3, the J gene TRBJ2-5; D unclear. Germline V gene sequence: CDR1 SGHTA, CDR2 FQGTGA. CDR3 length: 13 residues. V lost 5 bases and J lost 2, with 9 bases in between. The CDR3 sequence is CASSPPGQETQYF. The CDR3 bases are TGTGCCAGCAGCCCGCCCGGTCAAGAGACCCAGTACTTC.

The rearrangement uses TRBV9 and TRBJ2-5; 8 nucleotides match TRBD1. Trimming at V came to 6 bases and at J to 5 bases, leaving 9 bases not matched to a gene. There are 14 residues in the CDR3. CDR1 SGDLS and CDR2 YYNGEE come from the germline V gene. The CDR3 spells CASTHSDREETQYF. In DNA form, the CDR3 reads TGTGCCAGCACCCATTCGGACAGGGAGGAGACCCAGTACTTC.

This clone is a singleton in its sample. The chain carries TRBV2 and TRBJ2-5; D is unclear. V shed 1 base and J shed 4 bases, with 16 bases lying between them. There are 16 residues in the CDR3. Germline assignment: CDR1 SNHLY and CDR2 FYNNEI. The chain's CDR3 is CASSEDSGDLGETQYF. The CDR3 nucleotides read TGTGCCAGCAGTGAAGACAGTGGCGACCTTGGAGAGACCCAGTACTTC.

This clone was seen once. The chain recombines TRBV15 with TRBJ2-7; TRBD1 matches at 8 bases. Looked up from germline, CDR1 is LNHNV and CDR2 is YYDKDF (reference sequence). With V trimmed by 0 bases and J by 4 bases, 8 bases remained unmatched. The CDR3 spans 16 residues. The CDR3 here is CATSRDHPGGIYEQYF. The DNA of the CDR3 is TGTGCCACCAGCAGAGATCACCCAGGGGGCATTTACGAGCAGTACTTC.

The chain couples TRBV2 to TRBJ1-5; maybe TRBD1 (5 bases). CDR3 size: 12 residues. Per the germline V gene, CDR1 is SNHLY and CDR2 is FYNNEI. V was pared by 8 bases and J by 5 bases, with 10 bases between. CDR3 loop: CASSRDHQPQHF. Written as DNA, the CDR3 is TGTGCCAGCTCGAGGGACCATCAGCCCCAGCATTTT.

V and J are TRBV2 and TRBJ2-1; 8 nucleotides line up with TRBD2. Germline V gives CDR1 SNHLY, CDR2 FYNNEI. This CDR3 region has 14 residues. V shed 6 bases, J shed 9 bases, and the junction held 10 bases outside the gene matches. This CDR3 is CASRISGTFGEQFF. CDR3 bases: TGTGCCAGCAGGATTAGCGGGACCTTCGGTGAGCAGTTCTTC.

This clone occurred once. The rearrangement joins TRBV11-2 to TRBJ2-2, with D perhaps matching TRBD2 (5 bases). The V end lost 4 bases, the J end lost 7 bases, and 13 bases lay between the germline ends. The CDR3 covers 14 residues. CDR1 and CDR2 (germline): SGHAT, FQNNGV. This CDR3 reads CASSSPRSGGELFF. CDR3 nucleotide sequence: TGTGCCAGCAGCTCCCCAAGGAGCGGCGGGGAGCTGTTTTTT.

The count of this clone is one. The chain uses TRBV28 and TRBJ1-2, with TRBD1 matching 12 bases. The CDR3 runs 16 residues. The ends lost 6 bases at V and 4 bases at J; junction bases unmatched: 9. CDR1 is MDHEN and CDR2 is SYDVKM in the germline V gene. The CDR3 loop is CASSPGQGAHSYGYTF. DNA for the CDR3: TGTGCCAGCAGCCCGGGACAGGGGGCGCATAGCTATGGCTACACCTTC.

The rearrangement uses TRBV6-1 and TRBJ2-5; either TRBD1 or TRBD2 may supply D (5 bases each). Deletions cut 5 bases from V and 6 bases from J, with 13 bases between. Germline lookup yields CDR1 MNHNS and CDR2 SASEGT. The CDR3 spans 13 residues. CDR3 in amino acids: CASSLDKRQTQYF. The CDR3 nucleotides are TGTGCCAGCAGTTTGGACAAGCGGCAGACCCAGTACTTC.

V usage is TRBV19 and J usage is TRBJ2-7; possible D gene TRBD2, 6 bases. The CDR3 has 16 amino acids. CDR1 is LNHDA, CDR2 SQIVND, per germline (reference sequence). Trimming cost V 3 bases and J 1 base, with 16 bases left between them. In DNA, the CDR3 is TGTGCCAGTAGTATTGGGCGCGGGACTTTATCCTACGAGCAGTACTTC. This gives the protein CASSIGRGTLSYEQYF.

The rearrangement uses TRBV28 and TRBJ2-6; no definite D call. Trimming pared 8 bases from V and 0 bases from J, leaving 14 bases between. The CDR3 has 16 residues. The germline V gene encodes CDR1 MDHEN and CDR2 SYDVKM. The DNA of the CDR3 is TGTGCCAGCTCGATACCGCTTGGCTCTGGGGCCAACGTCCTGACTTTC. This codes for CASSIPLGSGANVLTF.

This chain uses TRBV28 with TRBJ1-1; D is undetermined. Trimming took off 5 bases at V and 4 bases at J, with 20 bases between the two ends. Germline CDR1 MDHEN, CDR2 SYDVKM. This CDR3 contains 16 residues. The CDR3 sequence: CASSPATVPKTTEAFF. The CDR3 nucleotides are TGTGCCAGCAGTCCCGCCACAGTTCCCAAGACCACTGAAGCTTTCTTT. The full variable domain, in which reference TRBV28 and TRBJ1-1 provide the parts outside the CDR3, is DVKVTQSSRYLVKRTGEKVFLECVQDMDHENMFWYRQDPGLGLRLIYFSYDVKMKEKGDIPEGYSVSREKKERFSLILESASTNQTSMYLCASSPATVPKTTEAFFGQGTRLTVV.

This chain links TRBV7-3 with TRBJ2-3, with 11 bases fitting TRBD2. J lost 12 bases, V lost 5 bases, and 4 bases had no gene match. From germline, CDR1 is SGHTA and CDR2 FQGTGA. The CDR3 length is 12 residues. The CDR3 here is CASSVTSGVQYF. CDR3 DNA sequence: TGTGCCAGCAGCGTGACTAGCGGGGTCCAGTATTTT.

Here the CDR3 DNA reads TGTGCCAGCAGCTTGGGGCCTTCAAACTCCTACGAGCAGTACTTC. Translation: CASSLGPSNSYEQYF. The chain has TRBV5-5 and TRBJ2-7; D gene unclear. V lost 0 bases and J 0 bases, leaving 10 bases between the germline ends. This CDR3 contains 15 residues. Per germline, CDR1 SGHKS and CDR2 YYEKEE (reference sequence).

The chain links TRBV15 to TRBJ2-7; TRBD2 agrees at 7 bases. V was clipped by 0 bases and J by 2 bases; unmatched bases: 10. The germline gives CDR1 LNHNV, CDR2 YYDKDF (reference sequence). The CDR3 sequence is 17 residues long. CDR3 sequence (DNA): TGTGCCACCAGCAGAGATCCTCTTGCGGGGGAGACCTACGAGCAGTACTTC. Translation: CATSRDPLAGETYEQYF. Based on the CDR3 plus reference TRBV15 and TRBJ2-7, the full variable domain is DAMVIQNPRYQVTQFGKPVTLSCSQTLNHNVMYWYQQKSSQAPKLLFHYYDKDFNNEADTPDNFQSRRPNTSFCFLDIRSPGLGDTAMYLCATSRDPLAGETYEQYFGPGTRLTVT.

J is TRBJ2-3 and V is TRBV5-5; 10 bases are shared with TRBD2. The germline CDR1 and CDR2 sequences are SGHKS and YYEKEE (reference sequence). After removal of 4 bases from V and 3 bases from J, the junction contained 11 bases not matched to a gene. The CDR3 runs to 17 residues. The CDR3 region is CASSPLATSGTTDTQYF. CDR3 coding DNA: TGTGCCAGCAGCCCCCTGGCTACTAGCGGGACTACAGATACGCAGTATTTT.

CDR3 sequence reads: CASSEAAKGQYQETQYF. The CDR3 coding sequence is TGTGCCAGCAGTGAAGCGGCAAAGGGACAGTACCAAGAGACCCAGTACTTC. The chain joins TRBV2 to TRBJ2-5; TRBD1 aligns across 7 bases. Trimming removed 0 bases from V and 0 bases from J; junction bases left unmatched: 7. The CDR3 sequence is 17 residues long. The germline V gene encodes CDR1 SNHLY and CDR2 FYNNEI.

V is TRBV5-4 and J is TRBJ2-7, with 10 bases that match TRBD2. Trimming took 4 bases from V and 6 from J; bases not matched to a gene: 7. Germline V gives CDR1 SGHNT, CDR2 YYREEE (reference sequence). The CDR3 length is 14 residues. The CDR3 spells CASSPSGRNSEQYF. DNA of the CDR3: TGTGCCAGCAGCCCTAGCGGGAGAAATTCCGAGCAGTACTTC.

This chain joins TRBV18 and TRBJ2-3; D is unresolved. CDR3 length: 13 amino acids. V lost 2 bases and J 6 bases, leaving 9 bases between the germline ends. CDR1 is KGHSH and CDR2 is LQKENI in the germline V gene. The DNA for the CDR3 is TGTGCCAGCTCACCAACCCACATGGATACGCAGTATTTT. Protein product: CASSPTHMDTQYF.

The chain couples TRBV7-6 to TRBJ2-2; D unclear. The CDR3 is 15 amino acids. V shed 0 bases and J shed 4 bases, with 9 bases lying between them. The germline V gene encodes CDR1 SGHVS and CDR2 FNYEAQ. CDR3 coding DNA: TGTGCCAGCAGCTTAGCGGGCCAATTCACCGGGGAGCTGTTTTTT. As protein: CASSLAGQFTGELFF.

V gene TRBV2 combines with J gene TRBJ1-5; TRBD1 matches at 7 bases. This CDR3 is built from 13 residues. CDR1 and CDR2 (germline): SNHLY, FYNNEI. With V trimmed by 5 bases and J by 7 bases, 5 bases remained unmatched. The CDR3 is CASSPDRDQPQHF. As DNA, the CDR3 is TGTGCCAGCAGTCCAGACAGGGACCAGCCCCAGCATTTT.

The gene calls are TRBV4-3 and TRBJ1-4; D is possibly TRBD1 (6 bases). The CDR3 has 14 amino acids. Trimming left V 0 bases short and J 8 bases short, with 10 bases between. Germline values: CDR1 LGHNA, CDR2 YSLEER. CDR3 nucleotide sequence: TGCGCCAGCAGCCAAGATTATAGGGGGGAAAAACTGTTTTTT. This encodes CASSQDYRGEKLFF.

The V gene is TRBV28, the J gene TRBJ2-7; a possible D gene is TRBD1 (6 bases). CDR3 size: 12 residues. V dropped 5 bases and J dropped 3 bases, with 8 bases sitting between them. CDR1 and CDR2 (germline): MDHEN, SYDVKM. CDR3 nucleotides: TGTGCCAGCAGTGGACAGAGCTACGAGCAGTACTTC. Encoded protein: CASSGQSYEQYF.

The chain employs TRBV11-2 and TRBJ2-1; D is undetermined. The CDR3 consists of 14 residues. Trimming shortened V by 0 bases and J by 4 bases, and 7 bases separated the two germline ends. Germline V gene data show CDR1 as SGHAT and CDR2 as FQNNGV. The CDR3 DNA reads as TGTGCCAGCAGCTTAGAGGCCCCATACAATGAGCAGTTCTTC. Protein sequence: CASSLEAPYNEQFF.

DNA for the CDR3: TGCAGCGCAGGGAAAGATACGCAGTATTTT. This gives the protein CSAGKDTQYF. The chain couples TRBV29-1 to TRBJ2-3; possibly TRBD1 for D (5 bases). With 7 bases removed from V and 5 bases from J, the gap between germline ends came to 7 bases. This CDR3 is built from 10 residues. Germline V gene sequence: CDR1 SQVTM, CDR2 ANQGSEA.